This TCR beta chain was found in a study of blood T cell repertoires in COVID-19 (dated by TCRdb to about 2020). Context from the whole study: Samples covering the acute and convalescent phases of COVID-19 were provided by collaborators in the United States, Italy and Spain. The prospective study material was composed of cDNA or gDNA derived from T cells, B-cell-depleted T cells, or PBMCs. Deeply sampled blood TCRbeta repertoires from subjects exposed to, actively infected with, or recovered from COVID-19 were included in the dataset. The repertoires were made available in a free public database intended to serve as a resource for research on the immune response to SARS-CoV-2. The samples were drawn from two sources: the first 160 participants of the ongoing ImmuneRACE study, and fewer than 1,500 subjects contributed by 6 global collaborators. The sample metadata nearly always contained a de-identified subject ID, COVID-19 status, age in years and sex. Where HLA class I and class II types were available, the types were taken from metadata supplied by the sample provider, not from assay-based typing.

In Seattle, one collaborating source enrolled patients while the infection was active and tracked those patients longitudinally over the course of disease. Each collaborating institution followed its own protocols to collect whole blood in K2EDTA tubes. Collaborator samples were shipped for TCRbeta analysis as frozen whole blood, isolated PBMCs, or DNA extracted from either sample type. Notes on this clone: Its antigen is currently not known. No clone much larger than this one lies a single base away; base qualities are absent.

On the study overall, not on this receptor specifically: Clinical and demographic metadata were provided uncurated, with the amount varying by source and participant.

Between the V and J ends, shortened by 2 bases and 0 bases respectively, the junction contains 8 bases. Reading the germline V gene gives CDR1 MNHNS and CDR2 SASEGT. From its cysteine to its phenylalanine, the CDR3 spans 14 amino acids. Only the CDR3 portion is preserved as DNA: 42 bases, with reading frame beginning at the first base. TCRbeta CDR3 regions were amplified from genomic DNA using the immunoSEQ Assay, a bias-controlled multiplex PCR. As for the original processing: Nucleated cell counts per sample were estimated from amplification of reference gene primers within the assay. To quantify the absolute abundance of each unique TCRbeta CDR3 rearrangement, sequence reads were collapsed and filtered. For each sample, productive Simpson clonality was calculated as the square root of Simpson's diversity index over productive rearrangements. TCRdb provides this immuneACCESS table in a form limited to in-frame rearrangements. Some clones are lacking; in checked studies, under half of them reflect an unresolved V gene, and why the rest are absent is not known. The DNA gave D and trimming, while V, J and clone size come from that table. The sample table shows tens of thousands of clones, and around 92% are seen once. 0.65% to 0.95% of the sample comes from the top ten.

This sequence originates from an older woman with COVID-19, enrolled during active disease. The sequence links TRBV6-1 to TRBJ2-7; D gene: possibly TRBD1, on 5 matching bases. Specimen: peripheral blood. The CDR3 is CASSEQGDSYEQYF. DNA sequence: TGTGCCAGCAGTGAACAGGGTGACTCCTACGAGCAGTACTTC.